Below, 25 T cell receptor beta chains from the same sample are listed, as sequenced in a study of control samples from healthy donors and cancer patients. The protocol was immunoSEQ multiplex PCR, while the TCRdb copy is restricted to in-frame clones and leaves out a portion. Of 150,000 or so clones listed, about 87% are singletons. Specimen: blood. These receptors were taken from a man aged 30 to 39 in good health.

The genes are TRBV7-2 and TRBJ2-3; D unresolved. Germline CDR1 and CDR2: SGHTA and FQGNSA. The CDR3 is 14 residues long. V lost 3 bases to trimming and J lost 3 bases, with 10 bases between them. The CDR3 loop reads CASSFTSATDTQYF. The DNA of the CDR3 is TGTGCCAGCAGCTTTACCTCGGCAACAGATACGCAGTATTTT.

The rearrangement joins TRBV4-2 to TRBJ2-5, with D perhaps assigned TRBD1 or TRBD2 (5 bases each). V was shortened by 0 bases and J by 1 base, with 9 bases between the two germline ends. CDR1 and CDR2 (germline): LGHNA, YNFKEQ. This CDR3 is 15 amino acids long. The CDR3 bases are TGTGCCAGCAGCCAAGATTGGGACGCCCAAGAGACCCAGTACTTC. This encodes CASSQDWDAQETQYF.

This chain joins TRBV11-2 and TRBJ1-4; possible D gene TRBD1, 5 bases. CDR3 length: 15 amino acids. CDR1 is SGHAT, CDR2 FQNNGV, per germline. Trimming removed 0 bases from V and 7 bases from J, with 12 bases in between. The CDR3 DNA sequence: TGTGCCAGCAGCTTAGATAAGGGGCGGATTGAAAAACTGTTTTTT. Its protein product is CASSLDKGRIEKLFF.

V usage is TRBV7-9 and J usage is TRBJ1-1; D may be TRBD1 (5 bases). V lost 3 bases and J lost 11, with 16 bases in between. The CDR3 extends over 13 amino acids. Germline loops: CDR1 SEHNR, CDR2 FQNEAQ (reference sequence). The CDR3 protein is CASSFVERGRAFF. CDR3 sequence (DNA): TGTGCCAGCAGCTTCGTCGAGCGGGGGAGGGCTTTCTTT.

The J gene is TRBJ2-7, the V gene TRBV5-6; TRBD2 matches 7 bases. The CDR3 runs 15 residues. Germline values: CDR1 SGHDT, CDR2 YYEEEE. With V trimmed by 3 bases and J by 0 bases, 6 bases remained unmatched. Here the CDR3 reads CASSSGGPSSYEQYF. In DNA form, the CDR3 reads TGTGCCAGCAGCTCGGGGGGTCCTAGCTCCTACGAGCAGTACTTC. The variable domain in full, with the rest retrieved from reference TRBV5-6 and TRBJ2-7, is DAGVTQSPTHLIKTRGQQVTLRCSPKSGHDTVSWYQQALGQGPQFIFQYYEEEERQRGNFPDRFSGHQFPNYSSELNVNALLLGDSALYLCASSSGGPSSYEQYFGPGTRLTVT.

CDR3 region: CASRLSTMEVLNTEAFF. The DNA for the CDR3 is TGCGCCAGCAGACTTAGTACTATGGAAGTCCTGAACACTGAAGCTTTCTTT. V gene TRBV5-1 combines with J gene TRBJ1-1; no clear D gene. Deletions cut 5 bases from V and 0 bases from J, with 20 bases between. This CDR3 is 17 amino acids long. The germline V gene has CDR1 SGHRS and CDR2 YFSETQ.

This sequence joins TRBV18 and TRBJ1-2; no reliable D call. CDR3 length: 13 amino acids. V was clipped by 4 bases and J by 4 bases, with 10 bases between them. CDR1 is KGHSH, CDR2 LQKENI, per germline. The CDR3 sequence is CASSLSNSYGYTF. The DNA for the CDR3 is TGTGCCAGCTCACTCTCCAACTCCTATGGCTACACCTTC.

This sequence joins TRBV12-3 or TRBV12-4 and TRBJ1-5, with unresolved D. This CDR3 comprises 13 residues. V was shortened by 10 bases and J by 3 bases, with 13 bases between the two germline ends. The CDR3 nucleotides read TGTGCCACCAAGGGCAGCCACAATCAGCCCCAGCATTTT. It codes for CATKGSHNQPQHF.

The CDR3 DNA sequence: TGTGCCACCAGCAGAGACAGGACTAGCAATCAGCCCCAGCATTTT. It yields the protein CATSRDRTSNQPQHF. The chain uses TRBV15 and TRBJ1-5, with D uncertain. The V end was cut by 0 bases, the J end by 0 bases, with 6 bases between. The CDR3 runs 15 residues. Germline loops: CDR1 LNHNV, CDR2 YYDKDF (reference sequence).

The chain recombines TRBV5-1 with TRBJ2-1; 7 positions agree with TRBD2. This CDR3 comprises 15 residues. Germline CDR1 reads SGHRS; CDR2 reads YFSETQ. V lost 2 bases to trimming and J lost 8 bases; unmatched junction nucleotides: 10. CDR3 sequence: CASSFRTRGADEQFF. The CDR3 DNA is TGCGCCAGCAGCTTTAGGACTAGAGGTGCCGATGAGCAGTTCTTC.

This chain joins TRBV11-2 and TRBJ1-4; no reliable D call. V was shortened by 1 base and J by 4 bases, with 10 bases between the two germline ends. Germline V gene sequence: CDR1 SGHAT, CDR2 FQNNGV. The CDR3 is made up of 15 amino acids. CDR3 residues: CASSLAGSLNEKLFF. As DNA, the CDR3 is TGTGCCAGCAGCTTAGCGGGCAGCCTTAATGAAAAACTGTTTTTT.

The CDR3 protein is CASSVAPPGTAQETQYF. The CDR3 DNA sequence: TGTGCCAGCAGCGTAGCCCCCCCTGGGACAGCCCAAGAGACCCAGTACTTC. V is TRBV9 and J is TRBJ2-5; 7 nucleotides match TRBD1. The CDR3 contains 17 residues. The V and J ends lost 0 bases and 1 base, in that order; junction bases with no gene match: 9. Germline loops: CDR1 SGDLS, CDR2 YYNGEE.

The J gene is TRBJ2-7, the V gene TRBV3-1 (or the pseudogene TRBV3-2), with TRBD1 as a possible D gene (5 bases). This CDR3 has 13 amino acids. Germline CDR1 LGHDT, CDR2 YNNKEL (reference sequence). Trimming removed 0 bases from V and 7 bases from J, with 10 bases in between. The CDR3 reads CASSQEYGAEQYF. The CDR3 nucleotides read TGTGCCAGCAGCCAAGAATATGGGGCTGAGCAGTACTTC.

The chain has TRBV6-4 and TRBJ2-1, with TRBD1 identical over 8 bases. The germline V gene has CDR1 MRHNA and CDR2 SNTAGT. The CDR3 runs 15 residues. V lost 5 bases to trimming and J lost 7 bases; unmatched junction nucleotides: 10. The CDR3 sequence is CASSRAGGSINEQFF. CDR3 nucleotides: TGTGCCAGCAGTCGGGCAGGGGGCTCTATTAATGAGCAGTTCTTC.

The chain employs TRBV7-2 and TRBJ2-1; D might be TRBD1 or TRBD2, each matching 5 bases. In germline, CDR1 is SGHTA, CDR2 FQGNSA. The CDR3 extends over 15 amino acids. Trimming stripped 0 bases from V and 5 bases from J, with 11 bases between. CDR3 bases: TGTGCCAGCAGCTTAGCGCTATGGGGGAACAATGAGCAGTTCTTC. Translating gives CASSLALWGNNEQFF.

The chain uses TRBV15 and TRBJ1-3; D might be TRBD1 (5 bases). Germline values: CDR1 LNHNV, CDR2 YYDKDF (reference sequence). The V end lost 7 bases, the J end lost 7 bases, and 11 bases lay between the germline ends. The CDR3 runs 12 residues. This chain's CDR3 is CATTSRGNTIYF. The DNA for the CDR3 is TGTGCCACCACCAGCCGGGGGAACACCATATATTTT.

This sequence joins TRBV24-1 and TRBJ2-1; tentatively, D is TRBD1 or TRBD2 (5 bases each). This CDR3 comprises 15 residues. Trimming left V 5 bases short and J 2 bases short, with 12 bases between. Germline CDR1 KGHDR, CDR2 SFDVKD. This chain's CDR3 is CATSVQWGTYNEQFF. Written as DNA, the CDR3 is TGTGCCACCAGTGTACAGTGGGGGACCTACAATGAGCAGTTCTTC.

The chain carries TRBV6-6 and TRBJ2-7; a weak D match, TRBD2 (5 bases). V was clipped by 7 bases and J by 9 bases, with 16 bases between them. CDR3 length: 12 amino acids. Looked up from germline, CDR1 is MNHNY and CDR2 is SVGAGI (reference sequence). The CDR3 coding sequence is TGTGCCAGCAAACTAGGAAATGACGGGCAGTACTTC. Translating it yields CASKLGNDGQYF.

The chain combines TRBV7-3 with TRBJ2-1, with 7 bases fitting TRBD2. The length of the CDR3 is 13 residues. The ends lost 7 bases at V and 6 bases at J; junction bases unmatched: 6. The germline V gene has CDR1 SGHTA and CDR2 FQGTGA. The CDR3 is CASNGEGSNEQFF. CDR3 coding DNA: TGTGCCAGCAACGGGGAGGGCTCCAATGAGCAGTTCTTC.

The chain couples TRBV6-1 to TRBJ2-6; the match to TRBD2 covers 9 bases. Germline CDR1 reads MNHNS; CDR2 reads SASEGT. V lost 4 bases, J lost 0 bases, and 4 bases stayed unmatched. The CDR3 runs 17 residues. CDR3 region: CASSGWREGSGANVLTF. Here the CDR3 DNA reads TGTGCCAGCAGTGGTTGGCGGGAGGGCTCTGGGGCCAACGTCCTGACTTTC.

V usage is TRBV27 and J usage is TRBJ1-3; maybe TRBD1 (5 bases). There are 17 residues in the CDR3. Trimming cost V 0 bases and J 2 bases, with 14 bases left between them. Germline CDR1 reads MNHEY; CDR2 reads SMNVEV (reference sequence). CDR3 DNA sequence: TGTGCCAGCAGTTTATCATCAGGGAGATGGGCTGGAAACACCATATATTTT. It specifies CASSLSSGRWAGNTIYF.

The chain is built from TRBV5-1 and TRBJ1-1, with TRBD1 as a possible D gene (6 bases). The CDR3 is 15 residues long. Germline V gives CDR1 SGHRS, CDR2 YFSETQ. The V gene lost 3 bases and the J gene lost 5 bases, with 17 bases spanning the gap. The CDR3 nucleotides read TGCGCCAGCAGCTCCACGGGACATTATTCGACTGAAGCTTTCTTT. Translation gives CASSSTGHYSTEAFF.

V gene TRBV4-1 combines with J gene TRBJ1-3; 8 bases fit TRBD1. This CDR3 comprises 16 residues. V was pared by 4 bases and J by 4 bases, with 9 bases of the junction left unmatched. From germline, CDR1 is MGHRA and CDR2 YSYEKL. The CDR3 DNA sequence: TGCGCCAGCAGCCTGGGAGCCAGGGGGCGAGGAAACACCATATATTTT. Protein sequence: CASSLGARGRGNTIYF.

The chain couples TRBV5-1 to TRBJ2-3, with D unclear. Trimming pared 5 bases from V and 0 bases from J, leaving 19 bases between. Germline V gives CDR1 SGHRS, CDR2 YFSETQ. This CDR3 is built from 17 residues. CDR3 sequence (DNA): TGCGCCAGCAGGTTCGGCGGTTCCTCCTGGAGCACAGATACGCAGTATTTT. This translates into CASRFGGSSWSTDTQYF. The entire variable domain, with the rest obtained from reference TRBV5-1 and TRBJ2-3, is as follows: KAGVTQTPRYLIKTRGQQVTLSCSPISGHRSVSWYQQTPGQGLQFLFEYFSETQRNKGNFPGRFSGRQFSNSRSEMNVSTLELGDSALYLCASRFGGSSWSTDTQYFGPGTRLTVL.

CDR3 nucleotides: TGTGCCAGCAGCGTCCGACTAGCGGGAGGGCCGAATACGCAGTATTTT. It encodes CASSVRLAGGPNTQYF. The gene calls are TRBV7-2 and TRBJ2-3; 14 bases fit TRBD2. The CDR3 contains 16 residues. The junction had 8 bases not matched to a gene; V was cut back by 5 bases and J by 7 bases. Germline V gene lookup returns CDR1 SGHTA and CDR2 FQGNSA.